This T cell receptor beta chain was documented in a study of shared clonotypes between healthy human individuals. About this clone: Its target is not known.

Study outcomes and limitations: Sampling involved blood alone; tissue repertoires likely differ. Donor scarcity curtailed the genetic and exposure-history diversity represented herein.

Without sorting, samples used about 90 million PBMCs for genomic DNA. Germline assignment: CDR1 MNHNY and CDR2 SVGAGI (reference sequence). The CDR3 is 12 residues long. The germline V and J ends were trimmed by 8 bases and 3 bases, with 11 bases remaining between them. How the authors handled the data: Junction-only immunoSEQ data arrived without quality scores, meaning filtering differed. Using immunoSEQ multiplex PCR, the repertoire was profiled, and TCRdb retains in-frame clones only, with some absent. Clone size and V and J calls were adopted from that table, with D and trimming inferred from the DNA. The table has about 450,000 clones, around 79% seen once.

V is TRBV6-6 and J is TRBJ2-7; D uncertain. The TCR comes from a woman aged 35 to 49 in good health. Some clones in this sample may be carry-over from other donors' samples. What was sequenced was PBMCs. CDR3 DNA sequence: TGTGCCAGCGGCCGATCGAACTACGAGCAGTACTTC. It translates to CASGRSNYEQYF.